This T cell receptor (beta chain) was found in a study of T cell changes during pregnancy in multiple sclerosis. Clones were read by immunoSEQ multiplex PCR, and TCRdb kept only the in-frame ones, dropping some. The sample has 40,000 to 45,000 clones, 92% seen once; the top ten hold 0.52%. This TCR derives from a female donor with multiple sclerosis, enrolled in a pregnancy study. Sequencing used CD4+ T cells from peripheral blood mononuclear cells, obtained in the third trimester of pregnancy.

CDR3 sequence (DNA): TGTGCCAAAGGGGGCAGGGGAAACACCGGGGAGCTGTTTTTT. Protein sequence: CAKGGRGNTGELFF. V gene TRBV2 combines with J gene TRBJ2-2; TRBD1 aligns across 7 bases. The CDR3 runs 14 residues. CDR1 is SNHLY, CDR2 FYNNEI, per germline. Trimming cost V 10 bases and J 2 bases; bases outside gene matches: 7.